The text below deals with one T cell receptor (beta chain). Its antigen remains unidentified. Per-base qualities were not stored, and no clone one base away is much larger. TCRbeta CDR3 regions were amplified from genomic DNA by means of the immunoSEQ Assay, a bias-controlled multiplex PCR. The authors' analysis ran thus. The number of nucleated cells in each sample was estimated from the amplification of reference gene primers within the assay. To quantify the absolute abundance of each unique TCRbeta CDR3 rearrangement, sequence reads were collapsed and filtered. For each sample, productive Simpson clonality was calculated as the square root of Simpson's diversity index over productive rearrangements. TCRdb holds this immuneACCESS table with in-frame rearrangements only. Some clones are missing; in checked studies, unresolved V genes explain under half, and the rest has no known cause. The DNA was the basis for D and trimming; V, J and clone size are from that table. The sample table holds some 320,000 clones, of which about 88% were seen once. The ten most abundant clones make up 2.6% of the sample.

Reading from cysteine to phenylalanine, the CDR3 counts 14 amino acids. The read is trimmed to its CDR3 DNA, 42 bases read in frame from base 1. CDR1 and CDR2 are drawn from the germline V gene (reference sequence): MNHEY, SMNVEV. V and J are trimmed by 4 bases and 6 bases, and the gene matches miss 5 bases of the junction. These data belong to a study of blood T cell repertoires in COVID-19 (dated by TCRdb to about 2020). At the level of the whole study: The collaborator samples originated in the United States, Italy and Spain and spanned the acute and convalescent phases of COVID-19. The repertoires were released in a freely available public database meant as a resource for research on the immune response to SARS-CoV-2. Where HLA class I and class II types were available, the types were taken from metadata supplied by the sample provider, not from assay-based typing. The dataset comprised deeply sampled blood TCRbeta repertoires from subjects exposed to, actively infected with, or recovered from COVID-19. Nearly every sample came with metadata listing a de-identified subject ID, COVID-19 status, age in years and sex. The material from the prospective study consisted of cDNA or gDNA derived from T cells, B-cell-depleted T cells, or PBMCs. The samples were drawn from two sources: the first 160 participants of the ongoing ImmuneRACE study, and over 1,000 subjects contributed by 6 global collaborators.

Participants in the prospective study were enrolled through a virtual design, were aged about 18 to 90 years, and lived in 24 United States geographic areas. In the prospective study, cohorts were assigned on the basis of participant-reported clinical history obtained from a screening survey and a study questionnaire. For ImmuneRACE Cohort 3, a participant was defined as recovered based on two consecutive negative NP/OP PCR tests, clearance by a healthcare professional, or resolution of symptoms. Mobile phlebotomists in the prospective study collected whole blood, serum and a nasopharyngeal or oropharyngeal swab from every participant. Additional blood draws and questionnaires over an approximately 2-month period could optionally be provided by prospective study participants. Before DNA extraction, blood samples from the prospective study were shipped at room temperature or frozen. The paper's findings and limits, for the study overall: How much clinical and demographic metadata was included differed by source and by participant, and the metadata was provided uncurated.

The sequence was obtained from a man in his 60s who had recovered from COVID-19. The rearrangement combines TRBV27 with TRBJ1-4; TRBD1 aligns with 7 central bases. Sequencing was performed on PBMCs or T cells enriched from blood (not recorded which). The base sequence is TGTGCCAGCAGTTCTGCAGGGGGATATGAAAAACTGTTTTTT. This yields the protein CASSSAGGYEKLFF. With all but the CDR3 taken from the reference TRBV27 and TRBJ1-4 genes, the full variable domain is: EAQVTQNPRYLITVTGKKLTVTCSQNMNHEYMSWYRQDPGLGLRQIYYSMNVEVTDKGDVPEGYKVSRKEKRNFPLILESPSPNQTSLYFCASSSAGGYEKLFFGSGTQLSVL.